The 17 T cell receptor beta chains below all came from one sample that was sequenced in a study of blood T cell repertoires in COVID-19. The data were produced by immunoSEQ multiplex PCR, yet TCRdb's version contains in-frame clones alone and is incomplete. The table includes about 140,000 clones, around four fifths detected once. Sequences were obtained from peripheral blood. All receptors derive from a woman of 80 years or more with acute or convalescent COVID-19.

The chain combines TRBV2 with TRBJ2-1, with 9 nucleotides matching TRBD1. CDR1 is SNHLY, CDR2 FYNNEI, per germline. V shed 5 bases and J 4 bases; nucleotides not matched to a gene: 6. The CDR3 length is 15 residues. CDR3 sequence reads: CASSPDRGSYNEQFF. Written as DNA, the CDR3 is TGTGCCAGCAGTCCCGACAGGGGGTCTTACAATGAGCAGTTCTTC.

This clone turned up a few times. The rearrangement links TRBV15 to TRBJ1-2; D is possibly TRBD1 (6 bases). There are 16 residues in the CDR3. Germline loops: CDR1 LNHNV, CDR2 YYDKDF (reference sequence). Trimming stripped 0 bases from V and 4 bases from J, with 15 bases between. This CDR3 is CATSRDARTELYGYTF. Here the CDR3 DNA reads TGTGCCACCAGCAGAGATGCCAGGACAGAACTCTATGGCTACACCTTC.

The chain joins TRBV2 to TRBJ1-2, with a weak D call TRBD1 (6 bases). There are 14 residues in the CDR3. V was clipped by 8 bases and J by 8 bases, with 21 bases between them. The germline CDR1 and CDR2 sequences are SNHLY and FYNNEI. The CDR3 loop reads CASHEVRGSRGYTF. CDR3 in DNA: TGTGCCAGCCATGAGGTCAGGGGTTCGCGGGGCTACACCTTC.

This clone was found once. V usage is TRBV4-1 and J usage is TRBJ1-3, with no clear D. CDR3 length: 15 amino acids. V shed 2 bases and J shed 4 bases, with 12 bases lying between them. CDR1 and CDR2 (germline): MGHRA, YSYEKL. As DNA, the CDR3 is TGCGCCAGCAGCCAATCCCGGGGAACCGGAAACACCATATATTTT. Translating it yields CASSQSRGTGNTIYF.

The CDR3 nucleotides are TGTGCCATCAGTGAGCCCGCAGGGAACAACAACGAGCAGTACTTC. It yields the protein CAISEPAGNNNEQYF. The gene calls are TRBV10-3 and TRBJ2-7, with D perhaps matching TRBD1 (5 bases). V lost 2 bases and J lost 5, with 16 bases in between. This CDR3 comprises 15 residues. The germline CDR1 and CDR2 sequences are ENHRY and SYGVKD.

This chain links TRBV28 with TRBJ2-7; TRBD2 matches 7 bases. Trimming removed 3 bases from V and 3 bases from J; junction bases left unmatched: 5. This CDR3 has 14 amino acids. Germline V gene sequence: CDR1 MDHEN, CDR2 SYDVKM. CDR3 protein: CASSFAGEGYEQYF. Here the CDR3 DNA reads TGTGCCAGCAGTTTTGCTGGGGAGGGCTACGAGCAGTACTTC.

The rearrangement links TRBV28 to TRBJ2-2, with D uncertain. Trimming took off 9 bases at V and 5 bases at J, with 13 bases between the two ends. Germline lookup yields CDR1 MDHEN and CDR2 SYDVKM. The CDR3 runs 13 residues. The CDR3 coding sequence is TGTGCCAGTGCGACTTTCCTTACCGGGGAGCTGTTTTTT. Residues: CASATFLTGELFF. The full variable domain, in which reference TRBV28 and TRBJ2-2 provide the parts outside the CDR3, is DVKVTQSSRYLVKRTGEKVFLECVQDMDHENMFWYRQDPGLGLRLIYFSYDVKMKEKGDIPEGYSVSREKKERFSLILESASTNQTSMYLCASATFLTGELFFGEGSRLTVL.

The rearrangement links TRBV13 to TRBJ1-2, with a weak D call TRBD1 (6 bases). The CDR3 extends over 16 amino acids. The V gene lost 5 bases and the J gene lost 4 bases, with 20 bases spanning the gap. Germline V gene sequence: CDR1 PRHDT, CDR2 FYEKMQ (reference sequence). The chain's CDR3 is CASSGSRDKGVYGYTF. CDR3 nucleotides: TGTGCCAGCAGCGGATCCCGGGACAAGGGAGTCTATGGCTACACCTTC.

This rearrangement joins TRBV7-8 to TRBJ1-2; D uncertain. Germline V gene lookup returns CDR1 SGHVS and CDR2 FQNEAQ. Trimming removed 1 base from V and 2 bases from J, with 5 bases in between. CDR3 size: 13 residues. In DNA form, the CDR3 reads TGTGCCAGCAGCTTAGGCGGCAACTATGGCTACACCTTC. As protein: CASSLGGNYGYTF.

CDR3 bases: TGTGCCAGCAGCCTGAGAGGGGAAGCTTTCTTT. Its protein is CASSLRGEAFF. The chain links TRBV12-3 or TRBV12-4 to TRBJ1-1; unclear D gene. The CDR3 consists of 11 residues. V was clipped by 6 bases and J by 8 bases, with 10 bases between them.

This clone was seen more than once but under ten times. The chain combines TRBV11-2 with TRBJ2-1; the D gene is possibly TRBD2 (5 bases). V lost 5 bases and J lost 0, with 11 bases in between. This CDR3 spans 15 amino acids. CDR1 is SGHAT, CDR2 FQNNGV, per germline. Written as DNA, the CDR3 is TGTGCCAGCAGCAGATACAGCGGCTCCTACAATGAGCAGTTCTTC. Its translation: CASSRYSGSYNEQFF.

V is TRBV4-1 and J is TRBJ2-3; D may be TRBD2 (6 bases). CDR1 is MGHRA, CDR2 YSYEKL, per germline. Trimming took 5 bases from V and 0 from J, leaving 12 bases between them. CDR3 size: 15 residues. In DNA, the CDR3 is TGCGCCAGCAGCAGAAGCGGGCATAGCACAGATACGCAGTATTTT. Its protein is CASSRSGHSTDTQYF.

This rearrangement joins TRBV2 to TRBJ1-1; tentatively, D is TRBD1 (5 bases). V was trimmed by 4 bases and J by 11 bases, leaving 11 bases between them. The CDR3 has 11 amino acids. Germline-derived CDR1 and CDR2 are SNHLY and FYNNEI. The chain's CDR3 is CASSVRVAAFF. CDR3 nucleotide sequence: TGTGCCAGCAGTGTCAGGGTGGCGGCTTTCTTT.

J is TRBJ1-2 and V is TRBV7-2; D uncertain. This CDR3 is built from 13 residues. Between the trimmed V and J ends, which lost 5 bases and 6 bases, there was a span of 13 bases. Germline CDR1 and CDR2: SGHTA and FQGNSA. This chain's CDR3 is CASSTRGGNGYTF. In nucleotides, the CDR3 is TGTGCCAGCAGCACCCGTGGAGGGAATGGCTACACCTTC.

This clone was detected once. The chain carries TRBV9 and TRBJ1-2; possibly TRBD1 for D (6 bases). Trimming removed 0 bases from V and 4 bases from J, with 10 bases in between. Per the germline V gene, CDR1 is SGDLS and CDR2 is YYNGEE. The CDR3 is made up of 14 amino acids. CDR3 protein: CASSVGDKSYGYTF. The CDR3 DNA reads as TGTGCCAGCAGCGTAGGGGACAAAAGCTATGGCTACACCTTC.

CDR3 nucleotides: TGTGCCAGCAGCCTGGGGGCGGCTCAAGAGACCCAGTACTTC. This codes for CASSLGAAQETQYF. The chain recombines TRBV7-3 with TRBJ2-5; weak D call: TRBD1 (6 bases). CDR1 SGHTA and CDR2 FQGTGA come from the germline V gene. The CDR3 contains 14 residues. The V end lost 5 bases, the J end lost 2 bases, and 12 bases lay between the germline ends. The entire variable domain, with the rest obtained from reference TRBV7-3 and TRBJ2-5, is as follows: GAGVSQTPSNKVTEKGKYVELRCDPISGHTALYWYRQSLGQGPEFLIYFQGTGAADDSGLPNDRFFAVRPEGSVSTLKIQRTERGDSAVYLCASSLGAAQETQYFGPGTRLLVL.

The gene calls are TRBV4-1 and TRBJ1-6; D call uncertain. The CDR3 covers 14 residues. The germline V gene encodes CDR1 MGHRA and CDR2 YSYEKL. Trimming removed 1 base from V and 7 bases from J, with 8 bases in between. DNA for the CDR3: TGCGCCAGCAGCCAAGGTTACAGCAATTCACCCCTCCACTTT. Translating gives CASSQGYSNSPLHF.